These 15 T cell receptor beta chains were sequenced from one sample in a study of T cells expressing NK-cell markers. TCRdb reanalyzed the 5' RACE reads, giving one entry per CDR3 protein sequence and no DNA. The sample has 500,000 to 700,000 distinct CDR3 sequences. The sample comprised blood T cells: a sorted CD56 or NKG2C T cell subset, CD4+ or CD8+ T cells, or bulk PBMC T cells (not recorded which). The source is a man younger than 30 in good health.

The chain combines TRBV5-1 with TRBJ2-2. The germline gives CDR1 SGHRS, CDR2 YFSETQ. The CDR3 consists of 14 residues. The CDR3 here is CASSRGTDTGELFF.

This rearrangement joins TRBV28 to TRBJ2-5; TCRdb indicates TRBD1, and absent DNA this call remains unverified. Per germline, CDR1 MDHEN and CDR2 SYDVKM. The CDR3 contains 15 residues. The CDR3 spells CASSLGAGERETQYF.

The CDR3: CASSSFLGGEQFF. The chain couples TRBV7-2 to TRBJ2-1. CDR1 and CDR2 from the germline V gene are SGHTA and FQGNSA. The CDR3 has 13 amino acids. Drawing the rest from reference TRBV7-2 and TRBJ2-1, the complete variable domain is GAGVSQSPSNKVTEKGKDVELRCDPISGHTALYWYRQSLGQGLEFLIYFQGNSAPDKSGLPSDRFSAERTGGSVSTLTIQRTQQEDSAVYLCASSSFLGGEQFFGPGTRLTVL.

V and J are TRBV20-1 and TRBJ1-6; TCRdb designates TRBD1, a call that cannot be tested without DNA. In germline, CDR1 is DFQATT, CDR2 SNEGSKA (reference sequence). The CDR3 contains 14 residues. The CDR3 protein is CSARETGGGSPLHF.

The V call is TRBV7-9, the J call TRBJ1-1. In germline, CDR1 is SEHNR, CDR2 FQNEAQ (reference sequence). This CDR3 spans 14 amino acids. CDR3 sequence: CASSLPIKNTEAFF.

The CDR3: CASSQEFSSGQSHLGEQYF. This sequence joins TRBV4-3 and TRBJ2-7; there is no DNA to check the TCRdb D call of TRBD2. The CDR3 is 19 amino acids. The germline CDR1 and CDR2 sequences are LGHNA and YSLEER.

V usage is TRBV21-1 and J usage is TRBJ1-5; as DNA is missing, the TRBD1 call by TCRdb cannot be tested. TRBV21-1 counts as a pseudogene. CDR3 length equals 15 residues. CDR3 loop: CANNPGGGNNQPQHF.

This chain links TRBV7-2 with TRBJ2-1; TCRdb indicates TRBD2, and absent DNA this call remains unverified. Germline values: CDR1 SGHTA, CDR2 FQGNSA. The CDR3 consists of 15 residues. CDR3 region: CASRDVAGGPIEQFF. The full variable domain, completed using reference TRBV7-2 and TRBJ2-1, is GAGVSQSPSNKVTEKGKDVELRCDPISGHTALYWYRQSLGQGLEFLIYFQGNSAPDKSGLPSDRFSAERTGGSVSTLTIQRTQQEDSAVYLCASRDVAGGPIEQFFGPGTRLTVL.

The genes are TRBV7-6 and TRBJ2-7; checking the TCRdb D call of TRBD2 is not possible without DNA. Germline V lookup: CDR1 SGHVS, CDR2 FNYEAQ. The CDR3 has 12 amino acids. CDR3 sequence: CASSSGLAGKYF.

This sequence joins TRBV6-5 and TRBJ2-3. CDR3 size: 16 residues. Germline assignment: CDR1 MNHEY and CDR2 SVGAGI. Here the CDR3 reads CASSYSTWETSDTQYF.

The rearrangement joins TRBV6-8 to TRBJ2-7; TCRdb's D call, TRBD1, is unchecked because there is no DNA. The germline gives CDR1 MNHGY, CDR2 SAAAGT. The CDR3 runs to 15 residues. CDR3 residues: CASSARDRASYEQYF.

The rearrangement joins TRBV5-1 to TRBJ2-1. The CDR3 loop spans 13 amino acids. Germline assignment: CDR1 SGHRS and CDR2 YFSETQ. CDR3 sequence: CASGLGANNEQFF.

The chain couples TRBV7-2 to TRBJ2-1; TCRdb's assignment of TRBD2 cannot be checked, as there is no DNA. This CDR3 is 15 amino acids long. Germline CDR1 and CDR2: SGHTA and FQGNSA. CDR3 residues: CASSLSTGYDNEQFF.

This rearrangement joins TRBV20-1 to TRBJ1-2. The CDR3 consists of 12 residues. CDR1 and CDR2 from the germline V gene are DFQATT and SNEGSKA (reference sequence). The CDR3 here is CSAPTDNYGYTF.

Here the CDR3 reads CSARDKERELRFRLDEQFF. The gene calls are TRBV20-1 and TRBJ2-1; there is no DNA to check the TCRdb D call of TRBD2. The CDR3 covers 19 residues. Germline V gene lookup returns CDR1 DFQATT and CDR2 SNEGSKA (reference sequence).